This TCR beta chain derives from a study of vaccination and CD4 T cells after COVID-19. Study-level information: Each control culture was treated with a CEFX pool, an HIV-1 Nef pool, or no peptide.

CDR3 length: 15 amino acids. CDR1 MNHNS and CDR2 SASEGT come from the germline V gene. With 6 bases removed from V and 1 base from J, the gap between germline ends came to 13 bases. The Oncomine TCR Beta short-read assay was applied to DNA of cultured CD4+ T cells. TCRdb ran MiXCR on the PCR reads and lists one entry per CDR3 protein. The table includes about 15,000 distinct CDR3 sequences, 50% to 60% detected once. This clonotype turned up a few times. Its antigen is not identified. Treatment noted: roughly 10-day PBMC culture with coronavirus spike peptide pools or control peptides (ViraFEST assay). This rearrangement joins TRBV6-1 to TRBJ1-5; no definite D call. Sequencing was done on a sample of CD4+ T cells from blood, cultured in vitro. The clonotype originates from a human donor who had recovered from COVID-19. The CDR3 region is CASRKGVSSNQPQHF. As DNA, the CDR3 is TGTGCCAGCAGAAAGGGAGTCTCGAGCAATCAGCCCCAGCATTTT.